Listed here are 15 T cell receptor beta chains from one sample, sequenced in a study of blood T cells in healthy people across ages (dated by TCRdb to 2013 to 2016). The library was made by 5' RACE. The listed sequencing device is Illumina HiSeq 2500. A second PCR of roughly 7 to 12 cycles was run with a J-beta primer mix and a sample-barcoded 5' primer. TCRdb reran the public reads through fastp at Q25 and MiXCR, keeping productive beta chains. CDR3 protein sequences are deduplicated, and each keeps its most common genes and DNA. The sample has 540,000 or so distinct CDR3 sequences on record, around 24% of them singletons. The ten largest make up roughly 9.4% of the sample. The sample was also reused in another study, on T cells of mothers and their children.

Material for sequencing was blood. These receptors all come from a boy between 10 and 17 years old in good health.

This clonotype was observed many times. The chain combines TRBV6-1 with TRBJ1-1; D uncertain. The CDR3 is 14 amino acids. Trimming stripped 5 bases from V and 3 bases from J, with 13 bases between. The V gene's germline CDR1 is MNHNS and CDR2 SASEGT. CDR3 protein: CASSLRGEDTEAFF. In DNA, the CDR3 is TGTGCCAGCAGTCTCCGGGGAGAAGACACTGAAGCTTTCTTT.

This clonotype was detected a few times. J is TRBJ2-1 and V is TRBV20-1, with D perhaps matching TRBD2 (6 bases). Trimming pared 3 bases from V and 0 bases from J, leaving 9 bases between. CDR1 is DFQATT and CDR2 is SNEGSKA in the germline V gene (reference sequence). The CDR3 loop spans 14 amino acids. The DNA for the CDR3 is TGCAGTGCTAGGAGCGGGCGCTCCTACAATGAGCAGTTCTTC. Translation gives CSARSGRSYNEQFF.

This clonotype was counted ten times or more. The chain couples TRBV27 to TRBJ2-4; D call uncertain. CDR3 length: 14 residues. V was pared by 5 bases and J by 8 bases, with 16 bases between. Germline assignment: CDR1 MNHEY and CDR2 SMNVEV (reference sequence). The CDR3 here is CASSPNPVMHIQYF. CDR3 nucleotide sequence: TGTGCCAGCAGTCCAAACCCCGTGATGCACATTCAGTACTTC.

This clonotype was counted only a few times. The chain is built from TRBV7-8 and TRBJ2-1, with TRBD2 matching over 16 bases. The V segment lost 3 bases and the J segment 5 bases; nucleotides outside the gene matches: 10. The V gene's germline CDR1 is SGHVS and CDR2 FQNEAQ. There are 19 residues in the CDR3. The CDR3, as DNA: TGTGCCAGCAGCTTCCCCGGGACTAGCGGGAGGGCCTTCGACAATGAGCAGTTCTTC. Translating gives CASSFPGTSGRAFDNEQFF.

This clonotype was observed a few times. CDR3 DNA: TGTGCCAGCTCACGGGGACAACCGATCTCTGGAAACACCATATATTTT. As protein: CASSRGQPISGNTIYF. J is TRBJ1-3 and V is TRBV18; TRBD1 might be the D (6 bases). V lost 4 bases and J 0 bases, leaving 13 bases between the germline ends. The germline V gene has CDR1 KGHSH and CDR2 LQKENI. The CDR3 totals 16 residues.

This clonotype has a handful of counts. The genes are TRBV20-1 and TRBJ2-1, with 14 bases matching TRBD2. CDR1 and CDR2 (germline): DFQATT, SNEGSKA (reference sequence). This CDR3 spans 20 amino acids. V lost 0 bases and J lost 0; bases outside the gene matches: 10. The CDR3 loop is CSARDSSGTSGGPSYNEQFF. CDR3 DNA: TGCAGTGCTAGAGATAGCTCCGGGACTAGCGGGGGACCCTCCTACAATGAGCAGTTCTTC.

The chain employs TRBV5-1 and TRBJ2-2; D is ambiguous. The germline V and J ends were trimmed by 7 bases and 0 bases, with 13 bases remaining between them. The CDR3 is 15 amino acids. CDR1 and CDR2 from the germline V gene are SGHRS and YFSETQ. The CDR3 reads CASSARGANTGELFF. The CDR3 DNA is TGCGCCAGCTCTGCTCGCGGAGCGAACACCGGGGAGCTGTTTTTT.

This clonotype was observed at least ten times. The chain has TRBV4-3 and TRBJ2-1; 8 bases line up with TRBD1. The CDR3 is 16 amino acids. Germline V gives CDR1 LGHNA, CDR2 YSLEER. V shed 1 base, J shed 4 bases, and the junction held 6 bases outside the gene matches. The CDR3 bases are TGCGCCAGCAGCCAAGGCTACAGGGGGATGTACAATGAGCAGTTCTTC. Translated, it gives CASSQGYRGMYNEQFF.

This clonotype was seen a few times. Sequence at one end of the junction differs from germline and may be a read error. The chain employs TRBV12-3 or TRBV12-4 and TRBJ2-5; 10 bases map to TRBD2. The CDR3 covers 14 residues. CDR3 in amino acids: CASRLAGGAETQYF. The CDR3, as DNA: TGTGCCAGCAGATTAGCGGGAGGAGCGGAGACCCAGTACTTC.

In its sample, this clonotype was seen a few times. The rearrangement uses TRBV7-9 and TRBJ2-4; D not resolved. This CDR3 comprises 16 residues. CDR1 is SEHNR, CDR2 FQNEAQ, per germline (reference sequence). Trimming took off 5 bases at V and 0 bases at J, with 14 bases between the two ends. This CDR3 is CASSPQKELAKNIQYF. CDR3 DNA sequence: TGTGCCAGCAGCCCCCAAAAGGAGTTAGCCAAAAACATTCAGTACTTC.

CDR3 sequence: CSASAGTSGGYSYNEQFF. In DNA, the CDR3 is TGCAGTGCTAGCGCCGGGACTAGCGGGGGGTACTCCTACAATGAGCAGTTCTTC. This sequence joins TRBV20-1 and TRBJ2-1; 15 nucleotides agree with TRBD2. J lost 0 bases, V lost 3 bases, and 6 bases had no gene match. Per the germline V gene, CDR1 is DFQATT and CDR2 is SNEGSKA (reference sequence). The length of the CDR3 is 18 residues.

This clonotype was picked up one time. V gene TRBV7-9 combines with J gene TRBJ1-5; D is perhaps TRBD1 (6 bases). Germline CDR1 and CDR2: SEHNR and FQNEAQ (reference sequence). The CDR3 extends over 14 amino acids. The V end was cut by 6 bases, the J end by 3 bases, with 12 bases between. The CDR3 DNA sequence: TGTGCCAGCAGTTCAGGGGTAGCCAATCAGCCCCAGCATTTT. Translated, it gives CASSSGVANQPQHF.

V gene TRBV4-1 combines with J gene TRBJ2-5; D tentatively fits TRBD1 or TRBD2 (5 bases each). The closer fit of TRBJ2-7 to the DNA end suggests the J call may be wrong. Germline values: CDR1 MGHRA, CDR2 YSYEKL. The CDR3 has 15 amino acids. The DNA of the CDR3 is TGCGCCAGCAGCCAAATTGGGACGGACTCCTACGAGCAGTACTTC. Translating it yields CASSQIGTDSYEQYF.

This clonotype was recorded many times. The chain couples TRBV29-1 to TRBJ2-3; D remains ambiguous. Germline V gives CDR1 SQVTM, CDR2 ANQGSEA. Trimming stripped 5 bases from V and 4 bases from J, with 10 bases between. The CDR3 runs 12 residues. The CDR3: CSVHLRPDTQYF. The CDR3 DNA follows: TGCAGCGTTCACTTAAGGCCAGATACGCAGTATTTT.

This clonotype was observed at least ten times. The chain joins TRBV12-3 or TRBV12-4 to TRBJ2-2; tentatively, D is TRBD1 or TRBD2 (5 bases each). The CDR3 runs to 16 residues. Between the trimmed V and J ends, which lost 3 bases and 3 bases, there was a span of 14 bases. CDR3: CASSLGREWDTGELFF. The CDR3 nucleotides are TGTGCCAGCAGTTTGGGCAGGGAGTGGGACACCGGGGAGCTGTTTTTT.